The 31 T cell receptor beta chains reported below all come from one sample, sequenced in a study of neurological immune-mediated disorders. Time point here: longitudinal time-point 1 (baseline). MiXCR, applied by TCRdb to the 5' RACE reads, yields one record per CDR3 protein. Here the sample spans 50,000 to 70,000 distinct CDR3 sequences, about 10% being singletons. The sequencing sample was made of PBMCs. Receptors originate from a male donor with HTLV-1-associated myelopathy (HAM/TSP).

This clonotype was recorded a few times. A much larger clone sits a single nucleotide away, making a read error possible. The V call is TRBV18, the J call TRBJ2-1; D may be TRBD2 (5 bases). The CDR3 covers 11 residues. Per the germline V gene, CDR1 is KGHSH and CDR2 is LQKENI. With 3 bases removed from V and 9 bases from J, the gap between germline ends came to 6 bases. The CDR3, as DNA: TGTGCCAGCTCACCGCGGGTTGAGCAGTTCTTC. This gives the protein CASSPRVEQFF.

At least ten counts were recorded for this clonotype. The junction does not match germline at one end; this may be a read error. The chain uses TRBV10-2 and TRBJ1-6; D is perhaps TRBD1 (6 bases). This CDR3 spans 14 amino acids. CDR1 and CDR2 from the germline V gene are WSHSY and SAAADI. The CDR3 spells CATSGGGGNSPLHF. For the CDR3, the DNA is TGCGCCACCAGTGGGGGGGGCGGGAATTCACCCCTCCACTTT.

This chain links TRBV5-1 with TRBJ1-5; D gene unclear. V dropped 9 bases and J dropped 7 bases, with 17 bases sitting between them. Germline CDR1 and CDR2: SGHRS and YFSETQ. This CDR3 has 13 residues. CDR3 coding DNA: TGCGCCATTAGCTCGGAAGGGAACCAGCCCCAGCATTTT. Encoded protein: CAISSEGNQPQHF.

As regards this clonotype: A read error may explain this, as a much larger clone is one base away. V is TRBV10-2 and J is TRBJ1-4; no clear D gene. This CDR3 spans 14 amino acids. Per germline, CDR1 WSHSY and CDR2 SAAADI. The germline V and J ends were trimmed by 3 bases and 7 bases, with 12 bases remaining between them. The CDR3 DNA reads TGCGCCAGCAGTGACGGGTCAGTGGTTGAAAAACTGTTTTTT. It yields the protein CASSDGSVVEKLFF.

This clonotype has at least ten counts. This chain links TRBV27 with TRBJ2-7; D may match TRBD1 or TRBD2 (5 bases each). Germline assignment: CDR1 MNHEY and CDR2 SMNVEV (reference sequence). This CDR3 region has 14 residues. V dropped 1 base and J dropped 7 bases, with 14 bases sitting between them. The DNA for the CDR3 is TGTGCCAGCAGTTTATTTGGGACGCCTAGGGAGCAGTACTTC. Its translation is CASSLFGTPREQYF.

The chain uses TRBV7-2 and TRBJ2-7, with 13 bases identical to TRBD2. Germline CDR1 SGHTA, CDR2 FQGNSA. The CDR3 sequence is 15 residues long. Trimming took 5 bases from V and 3 from J; bases not matched to a gene: 4. The CDR3 protein is CASSRTSGGLYEQYF. CDR3 DNA: TGTGCCAGCAGCCGGACTAGCGGGGGTCTCTACGAGCAGTACTTC. Drawing the rest from reference TRBV7-2 and TRBJ2-7, the complete variable domain is GAGVSQSPSNKVTEKGKDVELRCDPISGHTALYWYRQSLGQGLEFLIYFQGNSAPDKSGLPSDRFSAERTGGSVSTLTIQRTQQEDSAVYLCASSRTSGGLYEQYFGPGTRLTVT.

This clonotype was observed many times. This chain connects TRBV14 to TRBJ2-3, with 7 positions matching TRBD2. Per the germline V gene, CDR1 is SGHDN and CDR2 is FVKESK. This CDR3 has 15 residues. Trimming cost V 1 base and J 2 bases; bases outside gene matches: 3. DNA of the CDR3: TGTGCCAGCAGCCAAGGACTAGCCAACACAGATACGCAGTATTTT. This encodes CASSQGLANTDTQYF.

This clonotype came up once. Sequence at one end of the junction differs from germline and may be a read error. The chain carries TRBV4-1 and TRBJ2-6, with TRBD1 identical over 8 bases. The CDR3 has 16 amino acids. Germline-derived CDR1 and CDR2 are MGHRA and YSYEKL. The CDR3 coding sequence is TGCGCAAGCAGCCAAGACAGGGGAACTGGGGCCAACGTCCTGACTTTC. It is translated as CASSQDRGTGANVLTF.

This clonotype was found many times. The V and J genes are TRBV20-1 and TRBJ2-2; D may be TRBD2 (6 bases). The CDR3 spans 16 residues. From germline, CDR1 is DFQATT and CDR2 SNEGSKA (reference sequence). The V end lost 3 bases, the J end lost 2 bases, and 16 bases lay between the germline ends. The CDR3 DNA reads TGCAGTGCTAGTAAACGGGGGTCCCTAAACACCGGGGAGCTGTTTTTT. Its protein is CSASKRGSLNTGELFF.

With regard to this clonotype: Just one base apart from a much larger clone, this may be a read error. The chain recombines TRBV10-2 with TRBJ2-3; the D gene is possibly TRBD1 (5 bases). The V end lost 4 bases, the J end lost 5 bases, and 13 bases lay between the germline ends. The germline gives CDR1 WSHSY, CDR2 SAAADI. The CDR3 spans 14 residues. The CDR3 DNA follows: TGCGCCAGCAGTGTAATCAGGGCAGGAGATACGCAGTATTTT. Its translation: CASSVIRAGDTQYF.

This clonotype was counted many times. V gene TRBV5-1 combines with J gene TRBJ2-1; D ambiguous. Germline V gene data show CDR1 as SGHRS and CDR2 as YFSETQ. Trimming took off 0 bases at V and 6 bases at J, with 13 bases between the two ends. The CDR3 has 15 residues. The CDR3 DNA follows: TGCGCCAGCAGCTTGGATCCCCCTCCCTCCAATGAGCAGTTCTTC. It specifies CASSLDPPPSNEQFF. Full variable domain (outside the CDR3, taken from reference TRBV5-1 and TRBJ2-1): KAGVTQTPRYLIKTRGQQVTLSCSPISGHRSVSWYQQTPGQGLQFLFEYFSETQRNKGNFPGRFSGRQFSNSRSEMNVSTLELGDSALYLCASSLDPPPSNEQFFGPGTRLTVL.

There are many counts of this clonotype. V gene TRBV6-2 or TRBV6-3 combines with J gene TRBJ2-1, with D possibly being TRBD2 (6 bases). The V and J ends lost 2 bases and 4 bases respectively, with 12 bases between them. This CDR3 is built from 15 residues. Germline CDR1 is MNHEY and CDR2 is SVGEGT. CDR3 bases: TGTGCCAGCAGTTACACGGGGGATGGTTACAATGAGCAGTTCTTC. It codes for CASSYTGDGYNEQFF.

This clonotype appeared many times. The genes are TRBV20-1 and TRBJ2-1, with 12 bases fitting TRBD2. Unmatched junction bases numbered 14, after V lost 5 bases and J lost 12 bases. This CDR3 contains 15 residues. From germline, CDR1 is DFQATT and CDR2 SNEGSKA (reference sequence). This CDR3 reads CSAPVGSSGGGRQFF. The CDR3, as DNA: TGCAGTGCTCCTGTGGGCTCTAGCGGGGGGGGACGGCAGTTCTTC.

V and J are TRBV6-1 and TRBJ1-2; no clear D. The CDR3 totals 13 residues. Germline-derived CDR1 and CDR2 are MNHNS and SASEGT. The ends were cut back, 6 bases at V and 0 bases at J, with 8 bases in the middle. CDR3 DNA: TGTGCCAGCAGCGCAGCGTCTAACTATGGCTACACCTTC. This translates into CASSAASNYGYTF.

This clonotype was observed at least ten times. V usage is TRBV5-1 and J usage is TRBJ1-1; D is undetermined. Germline V CDR1 and CDR2: SGHRS, YFSETQ. V was trimmed by 3 bases and J by 3 bases, leaving 9 bases between them. This CDR3 contains 13 residues. The CDR3 sequence: CASSWNGDTEAFF. CDR3 nucleotide sequence: TGCGCCAGCAGCTGGAACGGCGACACTGAAGCTTTCTTT.

This clonotype was detected ten times or more. The chain joins TRBV5-1 to TRBJ2-2, with TRBD1 matching over 7 bases. The CDR3 runs 14 residues. J lost 7 bases, V lost 5 bases, and 8 bases had no gene match. Per germline, CDR1 SGHRS and CDR2 YFSETQ. CDR3 amino acids: CASRVQGFDGELFF. In DNA, the CDR3 is TGCGCCAGCAGAGTACAGGGGTTCGACGGGGAGCTGTTTTTT.

This clonotype has a count of ten or more. This chain uses TRBV7-2 with TRBJ1-2, with TRBD1 matching over 7 bases. The trim removed 5 bases at V and 4 bases at J, leaving 10 bases unmatched. The CDR3 runs to 15 residues. In germline, CDR1 is SGHTA, CDR2 FQGNSA. CDR3 in amino acids: CASSPRTGNPYGYTF. The CDR3 coding sequence is TGTGCCAGCAGCCCACGGACAGGAAACCCCTATGGCTACACCTTC. The full variable domain, completed using reference TRBV7-2 and TRBJ1-2, is GAGVSQSPSNKVTEKGKDVELRCDPISGHTALYWYRQSLGQGLEFLIYFQGNSAPDKSGLPSDRFSAERTGGSVSTLTIQRTQQEDSAVYLCASSPRTGNPYGYTFGSGTRLTVV.

This clonotype was observed at least ten times. The rearrangement uses TRBV20-1 and TRBJ2-3; 9 nucleotides agree with TRBD2. Germline loops: CDR1 DFQATT, CDR2 SNEGSKA (reference sequence). There are 15 residues in the CDR3. The trim removed 5 bases at V and 3 bases at J, leaving 9 bases unmatched. DNA for the CDR3: TGCAGTGCTGTGAGGCGGGGGGGCGTGACAGATACGCAGTATTTT. It translates to CSAVRRGGVTDTQYF.

Note on this clonotype: A much larger clone differs by one base, so this may be a read error. The V gene is TRBV7-9, the J gene TRBJ1-1, with D uncertain. Per germline, CDR1 SEHNR and CDR2 FQNEAQ (reference sequence). The CDR3 is 13 residues long. The CDR3 sequence: CAGSLKPNTEAFF. The CDR3 coding sequence is TGTGCCGGCAGCTTAAAGCCGAACACTGAAGCTTTCTTT.

This clonotype came up many times. This chain joins TRBV20-1 and TRBJ1-6; 9 bases align to TRBD1. CDR3 length: 13 residues. V dropped 5 bases and J dropped 7; count of bases not matched to a gene: 3. CDR1 is DFQATT, CDR2 SNEGSKA, per germline (reference sequence). CDR3 sequence reads: CSAGTGMNSPLHF. The DNA for the CDR3 is TGCAGTGCTGGGACAGGGATGAATTCACCCCTCCACTTT.

In this sample, this clonotype turned up a few times. The V and J genes are TRBV5-7 and TRBJ2-1; TRBD2 is a possible D gene (6 bases). TRBV5-7 is an open reading frame whose function is uncertain. CDR3 length: 18 residues. V was pared by 2 bases and J by 0 bases, with 18 bases between. CDR3 sequence reads: CASSFFMGTAPSYNEQFF. As DNA, the CDR3 is TGTGCCAGCAGCTTTTTTATGGGGACTGCCCCCTCCTACAATGAGCAGTTCTTC.

The CDR3 DNA reads TGTGCCAGCTCAGGGGGGGGCCTCTACTATGGCTACACCTTC. Its translation is CASSGGGLYYGYTF. The chain joins TRBV7-8 to TRBJ1-2; 7 bases match TRBD1. In germline, CDR1 is SGHVS, CDR2 FQNEAQ. The CDR3 contains 14 residues. V lost 8 bases and J lost 3; bases outside the gene matches: 9.

This clonotype has a count of ten or more. The CDR3 reads CSARLAGIQETQYF. In DNA, the CDR3 is TGCAGTGCTAGGCTAGCGGGGATCCAAGAGACCCAGTACTTC. The chain joins TRBV20-1 to TRBJ2-5; 9 bases are a match to TRBD2. J gave up 1 base and V 3 bases, and 3 bases lay outside the gene matches. Germline assignment: CDR1 DFQATT and CDR2 SNEGSKA (reference sequence). The CDR3 has 14 residues.

V is TRBV27 and J is TRBJ2-7; D is unresolved. Germline values: CDR1 MNHEY, CDR2 SMNVEV (reference sequence). The V end was cut by 5 bases, the J end by 4 bases, with 12 bases between. The CDR3 is 13 amino acids. The CDR3 DNA reads TGTGCCAGCAGTGCTTCCCTTCCTTACGAGCAGTACTTC. It encodes CASSASLPYEQYF.

This clonotype has a count of ten or more. This sequence joins TRBV20-1 and TRBJ1-2; 10 bases map to TRBD1. Germline assignment: CDR1 DFQATT and CDR2 SNEGSKA (reference sequence). V gave up 7 bases and J gave up 6 bases; unmatched junction bases: 14. CDR3 length: 15 amino acids. CDR3 amino acids: CSDSGQGILKHGYTF. CDR3 bases: TGCAGTGATTCGGGACAGGGGATCCTGAAGCATGGCTACACCTTC.

This clonotype was recorded many times. The chain employs TRBV10-2 and TRBJ2-5; 9 bases agree with TRBD1. The V gene end was trimmed by 4 bases and the J gene end by 3 bases; junction bases not matched to a gene: 0. Germline V CDR1 and CDR2: WSHSY, SAAADI. There are 13 residues in the CDR3. CDR3 bases: TGCGCCAGCAGTGGGGACAGGGAAGAGACCCAGTACTTC. Protein sequence: CASSGDREETQYF.

The chain couples TRBV7-6 to TRBJ2-2, with 9 bases aligning to TRBD2. V lost 1 base, J lost 0 bases, and 3 bases stayed unmatched. The CDR3 has 17 amino acids. Per germline, CDR1 SGHVS and CDR2 FNYEAQ. CDR3 region: CASSLDPSGANTGELFF. The CDR3, as DNA: TGTGCCAGCAGCTTAGACCCTAGCGGGGCGAACACCGGGGAGCTGTTTTTT.

In this sample, this clonotype turned up many times. V and J are TRBV6-5 and TRBJ2-7; D uncertain. Germline V gene sequence: CDR1 MNHEY, CDR2 SVGAGI. The CDR3 runs to 14 residues. Trimming removed 0 bases at V and 3 bases at J, with 9 bases between. The CDR3 region is CASSYSPIHYEQYF. CDR3 bases: TGTGCCAGCAGTTACTCCCCGATCCACTACGAGCAGTACTTC.

This clonotype has ten or more counts. This rearrangement joins TRBV10-3 to TRBJ2-1; 7 nucleotides line up with TRBD1. The CDR3 contains 13 residues. Trimming cost V 2 bases and J 8 bases; bases outside gene matches: 3. Germline V gives CDR1 ENHRY, CDR2 SYGVKD. The CDR3 nucleotides read TGTGCCATCAGTGAGCCCGGGACAGATGAGCAGTTCTTC. It yields the protein CAISEPGTDEQFF.

This clonotype was counted at least ten times. The chain uses TRBV15 and TRBJ2-7; D perhaps matches TRBD1 (5 bases). CDR3 length equals 15 residues. Trimming removed 0 bases at V and 0 bases at J, with 9 bases between. Germline values: CDR1 LNHNV, CDR2 YYDKDF (reference sequence). CDR3 protein: CATSRDGASSYEQYF. The CDR3 DNA reads TGTGCCACCAGCAGAGATGGGGCGAGCTCCTACGAGCAGTACTTC.

This clonotype was found many times. J is TRBJ2-3 and V is TRBV10-2; D gene uncertain. The CDR3 totals 13 residues. Trimming pared 2 bases from V and 1 base from J, leaving 4 bases between. The germline CDR1 and CDR2 sequences are WSHSY and SAAADI. The DNA of the CDR3 is TGCGCCAGCAGTGAGGTGGGCACAGATACGCAGTATTTT. Protein: CASSEVGTDTQYF.